The 21 T cell receptor beta chains below all came from one sample that was sequenced in a study of shared clonotypes between healthy human individuals. Generated by immunoSEQ multiplex PCR, the TCRdb table keeps only in-frame clones and is missing some. The sample shows about 1.5 million clones, nearly 99% of them seen only once. The source material was naive CD4+ T cells sorted from blood. Stated subset: CD45RA+ positively selected. Receptors were obtained from a man aged 25 to 40 in good health.

The chain has TRBV7-9 and TRBJ2-2; the match to TRBD2 covers 12 bases. The CDR3 extends over 18 amino acids. CDR1 SEHNR and CDR2 FQNEAQ come from the germline V gene (reference sequence). V dropped 1 base and J dropped 4; count of bases not matched to a gene: 7. The CDR3 here is CASSLVGGLAGSTGELFF. The CDR3 coding sequence is TGTGCCAGCAGCTTAGTGGGCGGACTAGCGGGGTCCACCGGGGAGCTGTTTTTT.

The rearrangement links TRBV4-2 to TRBJ1-1; D uncertain. The CDR3 has 14 amino acids. Deletions cut 0 bases from V and 0 bases from J, with 5 bases between. Per the germline V gene, CDR1 is LGHNA and CDR2 is YNFKEQ. The CDR3: CASSQERLNTEAFF. CDR3 DNA sequence: TGTGCCAGCAGCCAAGAACGCTTGAACACTGAAGCTTTCTTT.

The rearrangement links TRBV28 to TRBJ1-4; 7 bases are shared with TRBD1. V shed 8 bases, J shed 7 bases, and the junction held 13 bases outside the gene matches. Germline V lookup: CDR1 MDHEN, CDR2 SYDVKM. The CDR3 spans 15 residues. The CDR3, as DNA: TGTGCCAGCTTCTTCCCCCCTGACAGGGCTGAAAAACTGTTTTTT. The encoded protein is CASFFPPDRAEKLFF.

The chain is built from TRBV2 and TRBJ2-3, with D possibly matching TRBD2 (5 bases). Germline CDR1 is SNHLY and CDR2 is FYNNEI. V lost 7 bases, J lost 2 bases, and 22 bases lay in between. The CDR3 runs to 17 residues. This CDR3 is CASTREASHTSTDTQYF. The CDR3 nucleotides read TGTGCCAGCACGAGGGAAGCCTCCCACACATCCACAGATACGCAGTATTTT.

The chain carries TRBV29-1 and TRBJ2-3; TRBD1 is a possible D gene (6 bases). The CDR3 is made up of 10 amino acids. V was shortened by 8 bases and J by 6 bases, with 9 bases between the two germline ends. Germline lookup yields CDR1 SQVTM and CDR2 ANQGSEA. Here the CDR3 DNA reads TGCAGCTCAGGGGACGATACGCAGTATTTT. Translated: CSSGDDTQYF.

The table lists this clone with a count of one. This chain joins TRBV7-2 and TRBJ2-2; TRBD2 matches 10 bases. After removal of 0 bases from V and 5 bases from J, the junction contained 9 bases not matched to a gene. This CDR3 is 18 amino acids long. Germline V gene sequence: CDR1 SGHTA, CDR2 FQGNSA. CDR3 in amino acids: CASSLAAASGSRTGELFF. CDR3 DNA sequence: TGTGCCAGCAGCTTAGCGGCGGCTAGCGGGAGTCGTACCGGGGAGCTGTTTTTT.

With regard to this clone: The same CDR3 can be traced to other DNA sequences in this sample. This sequence joins TRBV5-1 and TRBJ2-7; the D is unclear. This CDR3 is 13 amino acids long. CDR1 and CDR2 from the germline V gene are SGHRS and YFSETQ. Trimming shortened V by 0 bases and J by 6 bases, and 10 bases separated the two germline ends. CDR3 sequence: CASSLALGFEQYF. The CDR3 DNA reads TGCGCCAGCAGCTTGGCATTAGGATTCGAGCAGTACTTC. The whole variable domain, filled in from reference TRBV5-1 and TRBJ2-7, reads KAGVTQTPRYLIKTRGQQVTLSCSPISGHRSVSWYQQTPGQGLQFLFEYFSETQRNKGNFPGRFSGRQFSNSRSEMNVSTLELGDSALYLCASSLALGFEQYFGPGTRLTVT.

This clone has just one count. The chain has TRBV2 and TRBJ1-5; a weak D match, TRBD1 (5 bases). The V and J ends lost 3 bases and 3 bases respectively, with 21 bases between them. The CDR3 has 18 amino acids. The germline V gene has CDR1 SNHLY and CDR2 FYNNEI. The CDR3 spells CASSESLVRGAPNQPQHF. CDR3 DNA: TGTGCCAGCAGTGAGTCCCTCGTAAGGGGCGCCCCCAATCAGCCCCAGCATTTT.

The chain links TRBV4-1 to TRBJ2-2; 7 bases map to TRBD1. The V gene's germline CDR1 is MGHRA and CDR2 YSYEKL. V lost 4 bases, J lost 0 bases, and 2 bases stayed unmatched. The CDR3 extends over 15 amino acids. CDR3: CASSLGTANTGELFF. In DNA form, the CDR3 reads TGCGCCAGCAGCCTCGGGACAGCGAACACCGGGGAGCTGTTTTTT.

V is TRBV5-6 and J is TRBJ2-2; maybe TRBD1 (5 bases). V was shortened by 4 bases and J by 3 bases, with 10 bases between the two germline ends. In germline, CDR1 is SGHDT, CDR2 YYEEEE. The CDR3 extends over 14 amino acids. CDR3 sequence reads: CASSPREYTGELFF. CDR3 sequence (DNA): TGTGCCAGCAGCCCCAGGGAATACACCGGGGAGCTGTTTTTT.

For the CDR3, the DNA is TGTGCCAGCAGTGGAGAGGGAGGCCAGCCCCAGCATTTT. It specifies CASSGEGGQPQHF. This chain links TRBV2 with TRBJ1-5, with D hard to call. V was trimmed by 4 bases and J by 7 bases, leaving 11 bases between them. The CDR3 sequence is 13 residues long. CDR1 is SNHLY and CDR2 is FYNNEI in the germline V gene. Supplemented by reference TRBV2 and TRBJ1-5, the full variable domain reads EPEVTQTPSHQVTQMGQEVILRCVPISNHLYFYWYRQILGQKVEFLVSFYNNEISEKSEIFDDQFSVERPDGSNFTLKIRSTKLEDSAMYFCASSGEGGQPQHFGDGTRLSIL.

J is TRBJ2-3 and V is TRBV5-1; D is undetermined. There are 15 residues in the CDR3. Trimming removed 3 bases at V and 5 bases at J, with 16 bases between. Germline V gene lookup returns CDR1 SGHRS and CDR2 YFSETQ. This CDR3 is CASSSRTASGDTQYF. CDR3 nucleotide sequence: TGCGCCAGCAGCTCCCGGACCGCCTCGGGAGATACGCAGTATTTT.

The V call is TRBV7-2, the J call TRBJ2-3; no clear D gene. V lost 5 bases to trimming and J lost 14 bases, with 20 bases between them. The germline CDR1 and CDR2 sequences are SGHTA and FQGNSA. The CDR3 runs 13 residues. The CDR3 loop reads CASSPEALLTGYF. The CDR3 DNA sequence: TGTGCCAGCAGCCCTGAGGCACTACTGACGGGGTATTTT. Complete variable domain (other parts from reference TRBV7-2 and TRBJ2-3): GAGVSQSPSNKVTEKGKDVELRCDPISGHTALYWYRQSLGQGLEFLIYFQGNSAPDKSGLPSDRFSAERTGGSVSTLTIQRTQQEDSAVYLCASSPEALLTGYFGPGTRLTVL.

This CDR3 is CASRSGGAQPQHF. CDR3 bases: TGTGCCAGCCGATCAGGGGGCGCGCAGCCCCAGCATTTT. The chain combines TRBV28 with TRBJ1-5; 8 bases line up with TRBD1. Germline assignment: CDR1 MDHEN and CDR2 SYDVKM. This CDR3 spans 13 amino acids. The trim removed 8 bases at V and 7 bases at J, leaving 7 bases unmatched. Using reference TRBV28 and TRBJ1-5 for the parts outside the CDR3, the full variable domain is DVKVTQSSRYLVKRTGEKVFLECVQDMDHENMFWYRQDPGLGLRLIYFSYDVKMKEKGDIPEGYSVSREKKERFSLILESASTNQTSMYLCASRSGGAQPQHFGDGTRLSIL.

The CDR3 DNA is TGTGCCAGCAGTGTGACAGGCCGGCAGCCCCAGCATTTT. Translating it yields CASSVTGRQPQHF. V gene TRBV27 combines with J gene TRBJ1-5, with D tentatively TRBD1 (6 bases). Germline CDR1 MNHEY, CDR2 SMNVEV (reference sequence). Trimming cost V 5 bases and J 7 bases, with 12 bases left between them. The CDR3 has 13 residues.

This chain joins TRBV7-2 and TRBJ2-7; 7 bases match TRBD2. The CDR3 consists of 16 residues. Germline CDR1 and CDR2: SGHTA and FQGNSA. Losses at the gene ends were 5 bases for V and 1 base for J; bases not matched to a gene: 11. CDR3 residues: CASSPRGSGKSYEQYF. DNA of the CDR3: TGTGCCAGCAGCCCGCGGGGGAGCGGGAAATCCTACGAGCAGTACTTC.

Regarding this clone: Other DNA sequences in the sample encode the same CDR3. The rearrangement joins TRBV7-2 to TRBJ1-5; D is undetermined. CDR1 SGHTA and CDR2 FQGNSA come from the germline V gene. This CDR3 is built from 13 residues. Trimming removed 2 bases from V and 2 bases from J, with 4 bases in between. The CDR3 sequence: CASSLRGNQPQHF. The CDR3 bases are TGTGCCAGCAGCTTAAGGGGCAATCAGCCCCAGCATTTT.

The rearrangement uses TRBV5-4 and TRBJ2-3, with 8 positions matching TRBD2. V dropped 8 bases and J dropped 3; count of bases not matched to a gene: 11. Germline V gene sequence: CDR1 SGHNT, CDR2 YYREEE (reference sequence). The CDR3 consists of 15 residues. As DNA, the CDR3 is TGTGCCAGTGGTAGCGGGACGCATGAGACAGATACGCAGTATTTT. It yields the protein CASGSGTHETDTQYF.

CDR3 loop: CASSVDQRGEQFF. CDR3 DNA sequence: TGTGCCAGCAGCGTGGACCAACGAGGTGAGCAGTTCTTC. The chain has TRBV9 and TRBJ2-1; D unresolved. From germline, CDR1 is SGDLS and CDR2 YYNGEE. CDR3 size: 13 residues. V lost 2 bases and J lost 9, with 12 bases in between.

The V call is TRBV11-2, the J call TRBJ2-7, with TRBD2 matching over 7 bases. J lost 6 bases, V lost 2 bases, and 10 bases had no gene match. This CDR3 comprises 15 residues. Looked up from germline, CDR1 is SGHAT and CDR2 is FQNNGV. The CDR3 loop reads CASSLTGRTSGEQYF. The CDR3 nucleotides are TGTGCCAGCAGCTTAACCGGGAGGACGTCTGGCGAGCAGTACTTC.

This sequence joins TRBV5-8 and TRBJ1-2, with D unclear. Deletions cut 0 bases from V and 4 bases from J, with 7 bases between. The CDR3 is 13 residues long. CDR1 SGHTS and CDR2 YDEGEE come from the germline V gene. The CDR3 protein is CASSLDRFYGYTF. DNA of the CDR3: TGTGCCAGCAGCTTGGACAGATTCTATGGCTACACCTTC.